The 3 T cell receptor beta chains given below trace back to one sample, sequenced in a study of cytomegalovirus exposure and HLA in healthy donors (dated by TCRdb to the late 2010s). Receptors were amplified or captured by the immunoSEQ multiplex PCR assay. The multiplex PCR relied on a mix of 60 forward primers for TCR Vbeta segments and 13 reverse primers for TCR Jbeta segments. The table comes from immuneACCESS by way of TCRdb, which keeps in-frame sequences with V and J called. Part of the clones is missing from these tables; in studies checked, under half for an unresolved V gene and the rest for unknown reasons. Within this sample are fewer than 200,000 clones, with roughly 87% of them counted one time only. Of the sample, roughly 0.98% falls within the top ten clones. Sequencing input: PBMCs. These receptors were taken from a boy between 2 and 10 years old in good health and CMV-seronegative.

J is TRBJ1-5 and V is TRBV6-4; TRBD1 is a possible D gene (6 bases). Germline V lookup: CDR1 MRHNA, CDR2 SNTAGT. The CDR3 runs 18 residues. Between the trimmed V and J ends, which lost 3 bases and 1 base, there was a span of 19 bases. The CDR3 region has the DNA TGTGCCAGCAGTGATCAGGGGCTTGTGGGAAAAAGCAATCAGCCCCAGCATTTT. Translating it yields CASSDQGLVGKSNQPQHF.

The J gene is TRBJ1-2, the V gene TRBV10-2; no firm D call. This CDR3 contains 12 residues. Germline CDR1 reads WSHSY; CDR2 reads SAAADI. Trimming removed 10 bases from V and 3 bases from J, with 12 bases in between. The CDR3 loop reads CATLQRDYGYTF. CDR3 DNA sequence: TGCGCCACCTTACAGCGGGACTATGGCTACACCTTC.

This clone was observed a few times. The genes are TRBV4-1 and TRBJ1-4; 8 bases align to TRBD1. With V trimmed by 3 bases and J by 8 bases, 14 bases remained unmatched. Germline V gene lookup returns CDR1 MGHRA and CDR2 YSYEKL. The CDR3 has 17 amino acids. CDR3 amino acids: CASSHPQSRTGSEKLFF. In nucleotides, the CDR3 is TGCGCCAGCAGCCATCCTCAGAGTCGGACAGGGTCCGAAAAACTGTTTTTT.